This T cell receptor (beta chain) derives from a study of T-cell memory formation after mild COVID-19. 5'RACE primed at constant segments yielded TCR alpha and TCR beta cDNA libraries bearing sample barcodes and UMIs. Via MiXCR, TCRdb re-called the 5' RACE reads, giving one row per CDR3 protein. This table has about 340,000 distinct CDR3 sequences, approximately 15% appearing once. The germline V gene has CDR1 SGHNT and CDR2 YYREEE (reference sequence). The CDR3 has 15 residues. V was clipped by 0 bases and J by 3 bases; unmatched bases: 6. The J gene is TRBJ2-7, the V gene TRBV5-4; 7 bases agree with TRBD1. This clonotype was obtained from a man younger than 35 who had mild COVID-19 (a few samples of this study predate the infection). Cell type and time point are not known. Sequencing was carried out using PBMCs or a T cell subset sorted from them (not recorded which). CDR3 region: CASSLGGTVFYEQYF. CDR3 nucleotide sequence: TGTGCCAGCAGCTTGGGAGGGACAGTCTTCTACGAGCAGTACTTC.